Below are 23 T cell receptor beta chains sequenced from a single sample in a study of blood T cell repertoires in COVID-19. Sequencing was performed with immunoSEQ multiplex PCR; in TCRdb, only in-frame clones are kept and a portion is missing. The top ten hold around 2.7% of the sample, which has 190,000 or so clones, approximately 87% seen once. The source material was peripheral blood. These TCRs come from a man between 35 and 55 years old with active or convalescent COVID-19.

The chain couples TRBV4-2 to TRBJ1-5, with 8 bases fitting TRBD1. The CDR3 runs 18 residues. V shed 3 bases and J 6 bases; nucleotides not matched to a gene: 16. Germline V gene data show CDR1 as LGHNA and CDR2 as YNFKEQ. CDR3 bases: TGTGCCAGCAGCCACTTAAACCTCCCGCAGGGGGCGCGTCAGCCCCAGCATTTT. Its translation is CASSHLNLPQGARQPQHF.

The V and J genes are TRBV27 and TRBJ1-1; D unclear. The CDR3 has 16 amino acids. Germline V lookup: CDR1 MNHEY, CDR2 SMNVEV (reference sequence). V was trimmed by 3 bases and J by 3 bases, leaving 17 bases between them. CDR3 region: CASSLTGEFGHTEAFF. DNA of the CDR3: TGTGCCAGCAGTTTGACCGGGGAGTTTGGGCACACTGAAGCTTTCTTT.

This clone was observed once. The gene calls are TRBV2 and TRBJ2-3; 7 bases agree with TRBD2. The CDR3 covers 17 residues. V was pared by 0 bases and J by 2 bases, with 8 bases of the junction left unmatched. Germline CDR1 reads SNHLY; CDR2 reads FYNNEI. The CDR3 DNA follows: TGTGCCAGCAGTGAAGCGCTTTCTAGCGGCGACACAGATACGCAGTATTTT. This sequence encodes CASSEALSSGDTDTQYF.

The chain carries TRBV3-1 (or the pseudogene TRBV3-2) and TRBJ1-1, with D maybe TRBD1 (6 bases). V gave up 3 bases and J gave up 5 bases, with 13 bases separating them. The CDR3 totals 14 residues. The germline gives CDR1 LGHDT, CDR2 YNNKEL (reference sequence). CDR3 in DNA: TGTGCCAGCAGCCAGGATGCAGGGGTTACTGAAGCTTTCTTT. Its translation is CASSQDAGVTEAFF.

The gene calls are TRBV19 and TRBJ1-6; possible D gene TRBD1, 6 bases. The germline gives CDR1 LNHDA, CDR2 SQIVND (reference sequence). V lost 3 bases, J lost 7 bases, and 10 bases lay in between. The CDR3 is made up of 14 amino acids. The CDR3 DNA reads TGTGCCAGTAGTATCGGGCAGGGGAATTCACCCCTCCACTTT. This codes for CASSIGQGNSPLHF.

The CDR3, as DNA: TGTGCCAGCAGCGTAGGGATCGGGCAGGGGAACACTGAAGCTTTCTTT. Its protein product is CASSVGIGQGNTEAFF. The chain recombines TRBV9 with TRBJ1-1; TRBD1 might be the D (5 bases). Germline V CDR1 and CDR2: SGDLS, YYNGEE. Trimming removed 0 bases at V and 1 base at J, with 13 bases between. The CDR3 totals 16 residues. Together with reference TRBV9 and TRBJ1-1, the CDR3 gives the full variable domain: DSGVTQTPKHLITATGQRVTLRCSPRSGDLSVYWYQQSLDQGLQFLIQYYNGEERAKGNILERFSAQQFPDLHSELNLSSLELGDSALYFCASSVGIGQGNTEAFFGQGTRLTVV.

This rearrangement joins TRBV2 to TRBJ2-1; TRBD2 matches at 9 bases. The ends lost 6 bases at V and 0 bases at J; junction bases unmatched: 6. This CDR3 has 16 amino acids. Looked up from germline, CDR1 is SNHLY and CDR2 is FYNNEI. The CDR3 loop is CASRGLAGSSYNEQFF. The CDR3 DNA sequence: TGTGCCAGCAGGGGTCTAGCGGGAAGCTCCTACAATGAGCAGTTCTTC. Complete variable domain (other parts from reference TRBV2 and TRBJ2-1): EPEVTQTPSHQVTQMGQEVILRCVPISNHLYFYWYRQILGQKVEFLVSFYNNEISEKSEIFDDQFSVERPDGSNFTLKIRSTKLEDSAMYFCASRGLAGSSYNEQFFGPGTRLTVL.

The genes are TRBV5-4 and TRBJ1-5; D is undetermined. Germline V gives CDR1 SGHNT, CDR2 YYREEE (reference sequence). The CDR3 sequence is 13 residues long. Trimming cost V 1 base and J 6 bases, with 8 bases left between them. CDR3 bases: TGTGCCAGCAGCTTGTATTCTACTCAGCCCCAGCATTTT. Its protein product is CASSLYSTQPQHF.

This clone has a single count. The V and J genes are TRBV6-6 and TRBJ1-4; D is perhaps TRBD1 (6 bases). Trimming shortened V by 5 bases and J by 7 bases, and 20 bases separated the two germline ends. CDR1 and CDR2 (germline): MNHNY, SVGAGI (reference sequence). The CDR3 is made up of 16 amino acids. The CDR3 loop reads CASSRHDTGLAEKLFF. Here the CDR3 DNA reads TGTGCCAGCAGTCGACATGATACAGGGTTGGCTGAAAAACTGTTTTTT.

The J gene is TRBJ1-1, the V gene TRBV7-3; D might be TRBD1 (6 bases). V was trimmed by 5 bases and J by 2 bases, leaving 15 bases between them. This CDR3 has 15 residues. Germline CDR1 SGHTA, CDR2 FQGTGA. As DNA, the CDR3 is TGTGCCAGCAGCGTTACCGGGACATACAACACTGAAGCTTTCTTT. This codes for CASSVTGTYNTEAFF.

The rearrangement joins TRBV5-4 to TRBJ1-4; tentatively, D is TRBD1 (5 bases). Germline CDR1 reads SGHNT; CDR2 reads YYREEE (reference sequence). V lost 3 bases, J lost 2 bases, and 14 bases lay in between. This CDR3 comprises 16 residues. CDR3 sequence (DNA): TGTGCCAGCAGCTCACAATCAGGGCCGACTAATGAAAAACTGTTTTTT. It translates to CASSSQSGPTNEKLFF. Combining the CDR3 with reference TRBV5-4 and TRBJ1-4 gives the whole variable domain ETGVTQSPTHLIKTRGQQVTLRCSSQSGHNTVSWYQQALGQGPQFIFQYYREEENGRGNFPPRFSGLQFPNYSSELNVNALELDDSALYLCASSSQSGPTNEKLFFGSGTQLSVL.

V usage is TRBV10-1 and J usage is TRBJ2-5, with D unresolved. V was pared by 6 bases and J by 4 bases, with 12 bases between. CDR3 length equals 13 residues. Germline V lookup: CDR1 WNHNN, CDR2 SYGVQD (reference sequence). For the CDR3, the DNA is TGCGCCAGCAGCTCTAGACCCGGAGAGACCCAGTACTTC. Translated: CASSSRPGETQYF.

V gene TRBV5-4 combines with J gene TRBJ1-2, with a possible D match to TRBD1 (5 bases). This CDR3 has 15 amino acids. Germline CDR1 SGHNT, CDR2 YYREEE (reference sequence). With 0 bases removed from V and 7 bases from J, the gap between germline ends came to 16 bases. The CDR3 sequence is CASSLDPGREGGYTF. CDR3 bases: TGTGCCAGCAGCTTGGATCCGGGCAGGGAGGGTGGCTACACCTTC.

This clone was recorded only once. The chain combines TRBV19 with TRBJ1-2; weak D call: TRBD1 (5 bases). Looked up from germline, CDR1 is LNHDA and CDR2 is SQIVND (reference sequence). V lost 3 bases, J lost 4 bases, and 15 bases lay in between. This CDR3 is 15 amino acids long. CDR3 in amino acids: CASSIRLGRFYGYTF. The CDR3 bases are TGTGCCAGTAGTATCAGGTTGGGGCGATTCTATGGCTACACCTTC.

This chain uses TRBV6-6 with TRBJ2-2, with TRBD1 identical over 11 bases. This CDR3 is built from 16 residues. Unmatched junction bases numbered 4, after V lost 2 bases and J lost 5 bases. Germline-derived CDR1 and CDR2 are MNHNY and SVGAGI (reference sequence). The CDR3 region has the DNA TGTGCCAGCAGTTACACAGGACAGGGGGCAACCGGGGAGCTGTTTTTT. As protein: CASSYTGQGATGELFF.

This clone is a singleton in its sample. This sequence joins TRBV24-1 and TRBJ2-3, with D perhaps TRBD2 (7 bases). CDR3 length: 13 residues. CDR1 is KGHDR, CDR2 SFDVKD, per germline. Trimming shortened V by 6 bases and J by 4 bases, and 10 bases separated the two germline ends. CDR3 coding DNA: TGTGCCACCAGTACGGGGGGCCCAGATACGCAGTATTTT. As protein: CATSTGGPDTQYF.

This clone was observed a handful of times. One end of the junction is discordant with germline, which a read error may explain. V gene TRBV6-6 combines with J gene TRBJ2-7; TRBD2 agrees at 7 bases. This CDR3 region has 16 residues. Germline-derived CDR1 and CDR2 are MNHNY and SVGAGI (reference sequence). The CDR3 bases are TGTGCCAGCAGCTACTTACTAGCGCCGGCCCCCACCGAGCAGTACTTC. Translating it yields CASSYLLAPAPTEQYF.

The chain is built from TRBV5-4 and TRBJ2-1; TRBD1 matches at 7 bases. CDR1 and CDR2 (germline): SGHNT, YYREEE (reference sequence). The CDR3 covers 16 residues. Trimming cost V 3 bases and J 3 bases; bases outside gene matches: 9. The CDR3 loop is CASSSSYRGFYNEQFF. CDR3 bases: TGTGCCAGCAGCTCGTCTTACAGGGGTTTCTACAATGAGCAGTTCTTC.

Turning to this clone: An end of the junction does not agree with germline; a read error may underlie this. The rearrangement links TRBV7-7 to TRBJ2-2, with a weak D call TRBD1 (6 bases). This CDR3 is 17 amino acids long. Germline V gene data show CDR1 as SSHAT and CDR2 as FNYEAQ (reference sequence). The CDR3 DNA reads as TGTGCTAGCAGCTTAGCACAAGGGGGATTGAACACCGGGGAGCTGTTTTTT. Amino acid sequence: CASSLAQGGLNTGELFF. Variable domain in full (rest from reference TRBV7-7 and TRBJ2-2): GAGVSQSPRYKVTKRGQDVTLRCDPISSHATLYWYQQALGQGPEFLTYFNYEAQPDKSGLPSDRFSAERPEGSISTLTIQRTEQRDSAMYRCASSLAQGGLNTGELFFGEGSRLTVL.

The chain combines TRBV5-1 with TRBJ1-1; possibly TRBD1 for D (6 bases). Trimming cost V 4 bases and J 1 base, with 8 bases left between them. Germline V gene sequence: CDR1 SGHRS, CDR2 YFSETQ. This CDR3 has 13 residues. This chain's CDR3 is CASSQTGNTEAFF. Written as DNA, the CDR3 is TGCGCCAGCAGCCAGACAGGGAACACTGAAGCTTTCTTT.

V usage is TRBV5-6 and J usage is TRBJ2-7; possible D gene TRBD2, 6 bases. Trimming stripped 2 bases from V and 4 bases from J, with 13 bases between. This CDR3 is built from 14 residues. The germline V gene encodes CDR1 SGHDT and CDR2 YYEEEE. Written as DNA, the CDR3 is TGTGCCAGCAGCTTATGGGGGGAAGTTTACGAGCAGTACTTC. Protein sequence: CASSLWGEVYEQYF. The full variable domain, with the rest looked up from reference TRBV5-6 and TRBJ2-7, is DAGVTQSPTHLIKTRGQQVTLRCSPKSGHDTVSWYQQALGQGPQFIFQYYEEEERQRGNFPDRFSGHQFPNYSSELNVNALLLGDSALYLCASSLWGEVYEQYFGPGTRLTVT.

CDR3 region: CASGLPHSMTGDYGYTF. Here the CDR3 DNA reads TGTGCTAGTGGTTTGCCCCACTCAATGACAGGAGACTATGGCTACACCTTC. This chain connects TRBV12-5 to TRBJ1-2, with D possibly being TRBD1 (6 bases). The CDR3 runs to 17 residues. Trimming removed 2 bases at V and 3 bases at J, with 19 bases between. The germline gives CDR1 LGHNT, CDR2 FRNRAP.

This chain joins TRBV6-6 and TRBJ1-4; D remains ambiguous. The V gene's germline CDR1 is MNHNY and CDR2 SVGAGI (reference sequence). The V end lost 1 base, the J end lost 8 bases, and 11 bases lay between the germline ends. The CDR3 sequence is 14 residues long. CDR3 nucleotide sequence: TGTGCCAGCAGTTACTTAGGGAGCAGGGAAAAACTGTTTTTT. Amino acids: CASSYLGSREKLFF.